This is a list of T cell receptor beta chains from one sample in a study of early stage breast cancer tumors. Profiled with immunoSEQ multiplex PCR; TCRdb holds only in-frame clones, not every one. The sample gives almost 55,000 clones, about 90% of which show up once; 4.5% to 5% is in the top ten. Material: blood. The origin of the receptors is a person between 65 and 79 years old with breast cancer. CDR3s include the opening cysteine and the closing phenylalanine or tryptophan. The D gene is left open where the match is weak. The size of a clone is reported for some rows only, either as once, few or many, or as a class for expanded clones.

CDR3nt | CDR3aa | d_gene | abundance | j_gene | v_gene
TGTGCCTGGGGAGGACCTAGCGCATTTAGCAATCAGCCCCAGCATTTT | CAWGGPSAFSNQPQHF | . | few | TRBJ1-5 | TRBV30
TGTGCCAGCAGCTTAGCGCAAGGGGGCAGGCACGCTTTCTTT | CASSLAQGGRHAFF | TRBD1 | . | TRBJ1-1 | TRBV7-2
TGTGCCAGCTCACCATCGACAACTCCCTATGGCTACACCTTC | CASSPSTTPYGYTF | . | once | TRBJ1-2 | TRBV18
TGCAGCGTTGAAAGTGCGGGGACCCAGTACTTC | CSVESAGTQYF | . | . | TRBJ2-5 | TRBV29-1
TGTGCCAGCAGCTTCCTTATGACAGCTAACTATGGCTACACCTTC | CASSFLMTANYGYTF | . | . | TRBJ1-2 | TRBV5-5
TGTGCCAGCAGCCCTACCGCAGACAACACAGTATACGAGCAGTACTTC | CASSPTADNTVYEQYF | . | . | TRBJ2-7 | TRBV5-4
TGTGCCAGCAGTGCCTACCCGGGAAGTAATGAAAAACTGTTTTTT | CASSAYPGSNEKLFF | . | few | TRBJ1-4 | TRBV2
TGTGCCAGCAGTCCTAGCGGCGGGGCCTACCTGGACGAGCAGTACTTC | CASSPSGGAYLDEQYF | TRBD2 | . | TRBJ2-7 | TRBV27
TGTGCCAGCAGCTTAACGGCGGTGCAGTTCTTC | CASSLTAVQFF | . | . | TRBJ2-1 | TRBV7-9
TGTGCCAGTACCACATTAGGAGGGAACACTGAAGCTTTCTTT | CASTTLGGNTEAFF | . | . | TRBJ1-1 | TRBV19
TGTGCCAGCAGCCAAGATCGGCGACAGGCCAACCACAGGCCCTACGAGCAGTACTTC | CASSQDRRQANHRPYEQYF | . | . | TRBJ2-7 | TRBV14
TGTGCCAGCAGTGCGGACAGGGAAAGCACTGAAGCTTTCTTT | CASSADRESTEAFF | TRBD1 | . | TRBJ1-1 | TRBV6-4
TGTGCCAGTAGCGCCACAGGGGACTATGGCTACACCTTC | CASSATGDYGYTF | TRBD1 | . | TRBJ1-2 | TRBV19
TGTGCCAGCAGCTTTCTCAGGGGCACCGGGGAGCTGTTTTTT | CASSFLRGTGELFF | . | . | TRBJ2-2 | TRBV11-3
TGTGCCAGTAGTATAGACAGGGATTACTACAATGAGCAGTTCTTC | CASSIDRDYYNEQFF | . | . | TRBJ2-1 | TRBV19
TGTGCCAGTAGTGGACAACTAGCGGGGATCTACAATGAGCAGTTCTTC | CASSGQLAGIYNEQFF | TRBD2 | once | TRBJ2-1 | TRBV19
TGTGCCAGCAGCTCTTTCCTTACCTACAATGAGCAGTTCTTC | CASSSFLTYNEQFF | . | . | TRBJ2-1 | TRBV7-2
TGTGCCAGCAGCTTCCAGCGGGACACCGGGGAGCTGTTTTTT | CASSFQRDTGELFF | . | . | TRBJ2-2 | TRBV7-3
TGCGCCAGCAGTGAGGTCAGGGGCACCTACAATGAGCAGTTCTTC | CASSEVRGTYNEQFF | . | . | TRBJ2-1 | TRBV10-2
TGTGCCAGCAGCTACCGGGGGGCAGGAGGAACCCAGTACTTC | CASSYRGAGGTQYF | . | . | TRBJ2-5 | TRBV5-8
TGTGCCAGCTCACTTGGACAGGGGGTAGGGGTTCCGACATTCTTC | CASSLGQGVGVPTFF | TRBD1 | . | TRBJ2-1 | TRBV18
TGTGCCACCAGCAGAGATGGGGGGGCTAGCACAGATACGCAGTATTTT | CATSRDGGASTDTQYF | . | . | TRBJ2-3 | TRBV15
TGTGCCAGCAGCCCCGGGAGGGGCGAAGAGACCCAGTACTTC | CASSPGRGEETQYF | TRBD2 | . | TRBJ2-5 | TRBV7-9
TGTGCCAGCAGCTTGGGCGGGGTAGGGTCACCCCTCCACTTT | CASSLGGVGSPLHF | . | . | TRBJ1-6 | TRBV5-5
TGTGCCAGCAGCCCCCGGTGGGGCACAGAAGACTATGGCTACACCTTC | CASSPRWGTEDYGYTF | . | . | TRBJ1-2 | TRBV9
TGTGCCAGCAGTATAGCCAGCTCCTACAATGAGCAGTTCTTC | CASSIASSYNEQFF | . | . | TRBJ2-1 | TRBV27
TGTGCCAGCAGCGTAGACAGGGGGAACACTGAAGCTTTCTTT | CASSVDRGNTEAFF | TRBD1 | . | TRBJ1-1 | TRBV9
TGTGCCAGCAGCTTGTGGACTCTTGGGGGCTACACCTTC | CASSLWTLGGYTF | . | . | TRBJ1-2 | TRBV7-2
TGTGCCAGCACCCCCGCGGTGGGCGCGGGGTCCGAAGCTTTCTTT | CASTPAVGAGSEAFF | . | . | TRBJ1-1 | TRBV27
TGTGCCAGTAGCCGACAGGCTCAGGGGACAGATACGCAGTATTTT | CASSRQAQGTDTQYF | . | . | TRBJ2-3 | TRBV19
TGTGCCAGCAGTTCCATAACCTGGACTAGCGGGGGCACAGATACGCAGTATTTT | CASSSITWTSGGTDTQYF | TRBD2 | . | TRBJ2-3 | TRBV28
TGTGCCAGCAGCTCCGGACAGGAAAAACTGTTTTTT | CASSSGQEKLFF | . | . | TRBJ1-4 | TRBV7-9
TGCGCCAGCAGCTTCCCAGGGGAAGATACGCAGTATTTT | CASSFPGEDTQYF | . | . | TRBJ2-3 | TRBV5-1
TGTGCCAGCAGCTTAGCCCCCAGGGGAACTAATGAAAAACTGTTTTTT | CASSLAPRGTNEKLFF | . | . | TRBJ1-4 | TRBV7-2
TGTGCCAGCTCACGTGGGCAGCTGAACACTGAAGCTTTCTTT | CASSRGQLNTEAFF | . | once | TRBJ1-1 | TRBV18
TGTGCCAGCAGCTCGACAGGGTCCACAGATACGCAGTATTTT | CASSSTGSTDTQYF | TRBD1 | once | TRBJ2-3 | TRBV7-6
TGTGCCAGTAGTATTAGCCGGAGCGAGCAGTACTTC | CASSISRSEQYF | . | . | TRBJ2-7 | TRBV19
TGTGCCAGCCTCTCACTCGCAGGGGCTGAAGCTTTCTTT | CASLSLAGAEAFF | . | . | TRBJ1-1 | TRBV7-8
TGTGCCAGCAGCCCAGGACAGTACGAGTATCCCCTCCACTTT | CASSPGQYEYPLHF | . | . | TRBJ1-6 | TRBV28
TGTGCCAGCAGTGAATCGTCAGCGAACGAGCAGTACTTC | CASSESSANEQYF | . | . | TRBJ2-7 | TRBV6-1
TGTGCCAGCAGCTCGCCCGGGACTAGCGGGGGTTTTGGAACAGATACGCAGTATTTT | CASSSPGTSGGFGTDTQYF | TRBD2 | . | TRBJ2-3 | TRBV7-6
TGTGCCACCGGGATGTGGACAGTGCTCTACGAGCAGTACTTC | CATGMWTVLYEQYF | . | . | TRBJ2-7 | TRBV5-8
TGTGCCAGTAGTATCCGCGGACAGGAGGGCTCCTACGAGCAGTACTTC | CASSIRGQEGSYEQYF | . | . | TRBJ2-7 | TRBV19
TGTGCCTGGAGTGCCCTTCAGACAATGACTCAGCCCCAGCATTTT | CAWSALQTMTQPQHF | . | . | TRBJ1-5 | TRBV30
TGTGCCAGTAGTATAGATCGGGGAAACTATGGCTACACCTTC | CASSIDRGNYGYTF | . | few | TRBJ1-2 | TRBV19
TGTGCCAGCAGCCCGCCAGAGCGAATCTACAATGAGCAGTTCTTC | CASSPPERIYNEQFF | . | . | TRBJ2-1 | TRBV11-2
TGTGCCAGCAGGACAGGGACTGGCTACACCTTC | CASRTGTGYTF | TRBD1 | . | TRBJ1-2 | TRBV6-5
TGTGCCAGCAGCCGAGCGGGGGGCTCTCACTCCCAGCATTTT | CASSRAGGSHSQHF | . | . | TRBJ1-5 | TRBV11-2
TGTGCCAGCAGCTTGAGGGCGGGGGGCCCCACAGATACGCAGTATTTT | CASSLRAGGPTDTQYF | TRBD2 | . | TRBJ2-3 | TRBV5-4
TGCGCCAGCAGCGCATCTCGGGGGGTTGTCGGCAATGAGCAGTTCTTC | CASSASRGVVGNEQFF | TRBD2 | . | TRBJ2-1 | TRBV4-3
TGTGCCAGCAGAGGCCCCCGGACAGGGGGAAACGAGCAGTACTTC | CASRGPRTGGNEQYF | TRBD1 | . | TRBJ2-7 | TRBV6-1
TGTGCCAGCAGCGACGGACTAGCGGGAGTGATGGGAAGGGAGACCCAGTACTTC | CASSDGLAGVMGRETQYF | TRBD2 | . | TRBJ2-5 | TRBV5-6
TGTGCCAGCAGTGGACGGGGGGATAGCACAGATACGCAGTATTTT | CASSGRGDSTDTQYF | TRBD2 | . | TRBJ2-3 | TRBV2
TGTGCCAGTAGTATTATCCCTCTTAGTTCGGCAGGGCTCACTGAAGCTTTCTTT | CASSIIPLSSAGLTEAFF | . | . | TRBJ1-1 | TRBV19
TGTGCCAGCAGCTTAGCTGGACAGGGGGCAGGCACTGAAGCTTTCTTT | CASSLAGQGAGTEAFF | TRBD1 | . | TRBJ1-1 | TRBV7-8
TGCGCCAGCAGCGAGGACCGACAGGGAAATTCACCCCTCCACTTT | CASSEDRQGNSPLHF | TRBD1 | . | TRBJ1-6 | TRBV5-1
TGCAGCGTTGAAGATGACAGGGGGCGGAAAGCTTTCTTT | CSVEDDRGRKAFF | TRBD1 | . | TRBJ1-1 | TRBV29-1